The 7 T cell receptor beta chains below all came from one sample that was sequenced in a study of human T cells and chemical hapten exposure. Described time point: patch test 1, 2 weeks after DPC sensitization. Treatment noted: therapeutic diphenylcyclopropenone sensitization with weekly scalp DPC. TCRdb passed the RACE reads through MiXCR, listing each CDR3 protein once. The table shows about 120,000 distinct CDR3 sequences, with 12% to 15% occurring only once. The source was whole blood, collected in connection with sensitization to the hapten diphenylcyclopropenone (DPC). These TCRs come from a man aged 18 to 30 with alopecia areata. Some clones in this sample may be carry-over from other donors' samples.

This clonotype showed up just a few times. The rearrangement uses TRBV15 and TRBJ1-5; D is undetermined. Trimming pared 1 base from V and 5 bases from J, leaving 3 bases between. This CDR3 is built from 12 residues. Germline values: CDR1 LNHNV, CDR2 YYDKDF (reference sequence). CDR3 sequence (DNA): TGTGCCACCAGCAGAGGAGATCAGCCCCAGCATTTT. Translating it yields CATSRGDQPQHF.

The chain employs TRBV5-1 and TRBJ2-4; D is uncertain. V was clipped by 4 bases and J by 3 bases, with 11 bases between them. Germline CDR1 reads SGHRS; CDR2 reads YFSETQ. The length of the CDR3 is 14 residues. CDR3 nucleotide sequence: TGCGCCAGCAGCGTCAACGTGGACAAAAACATTCAGTACTTC. The encoded protein is CASSVNVDKNIQYF.

This rearrangement joins TRBV12-3 or TRBV12-4 to TRBJ2-7; 9 nucleotides match TRBD1. The CDR3 contains 15 residues. The J segment lost 4 bases and the V segment lost 5 bases, leaving 9 bases of the junction unmatched. The CDR3 DNA sequence: TGTGCCAGCAGTCTCACCCGGGACAGGGATTACGAGCAGTACTTC. It encodes CASSLTRDRDYEQYF.

This clonotype was counted between two and nine times. The chain carries TRBV5-1 and TRBJ2-5; 7 nucleotides line up with TRBD1. V lost 4 bases and J lost 1; bases outside the gene matches: 4. The CDR3 runs to 14 residues. Per the germline V gene, CDR1 is SGHRS and CDR2 is YFSETQ. The CDR3 DNA is TGCGCCAGCAGCGACAGGGCGACCCAAGAGACCCAGTACTTC. Protein product: CASSDRATQETQYF. The whole variable domain, filled in from reference TRBV5-1 and TRBJ2-5, reads KAGVTQTPRYLIKTRGQQVTLSCSPISGHRSVSWYQQTPGQGLQFLFEYFSETQRNKGNFPGRFSGRQFSNSRSEMNVSTLELGDSALYLCASSDRATQETQYFGPGTRLLVL.

The chain has TRBV5-1 and TRBJ2-6, with 8 positions matching TRBD1. V was clipped by 7 bases and J by 0 bases; unmatched bases: 9. Per the germline V gene, CDR1 is SGHRS and CDR2 is YFSETQ. The CDR3 runs 17 residues. The CDR3 region is CASARTGMASGANVLTF. DNA of the CDR3: TGCGCCAGCGCCCGGACAGGGATGGCCTCTGGGGCCAACGTCCTGACTTTC.

This clonotype was recorded many times. This chain uses TRBV7-9 with TRBJ2-7; D possibly corresponds to TRBD1 (5 bases). V shed 4 bases and J shed 8 bases, with 21 bases lying between them. Germline loops: CDR1 SEHNR, CDR2 FQNEAQ (reference sequence). CDR3 size: 15 residues. The CDR3 protein is CASSSKYGREDQQYF. CDR3 nucleotide sequence: TGTGCCAGCAGCTCCAAGTACGGCAGGGAAGATCAGCAGTACTTC.

In this sample, this clonotype turned up a few times. The chain is built from TRBV5-5 and TRBJ2-5, with 12 bases matching TRBD1. The junction had 5 bases not matched to a gene; V was cut back by 2 bases and J by 6 bases. CDR1 and CDR2 (germline): SGHKS, YYEKEE (reference sequence). This CDR3 comprises 15 residues. The CDR3 nucleotides read TGTGCCAGCAGCTTCTGGAGGGACAGGGGGCAGACCCAGTACTTC. Its translation: CASSFWRDRGQTQYF.